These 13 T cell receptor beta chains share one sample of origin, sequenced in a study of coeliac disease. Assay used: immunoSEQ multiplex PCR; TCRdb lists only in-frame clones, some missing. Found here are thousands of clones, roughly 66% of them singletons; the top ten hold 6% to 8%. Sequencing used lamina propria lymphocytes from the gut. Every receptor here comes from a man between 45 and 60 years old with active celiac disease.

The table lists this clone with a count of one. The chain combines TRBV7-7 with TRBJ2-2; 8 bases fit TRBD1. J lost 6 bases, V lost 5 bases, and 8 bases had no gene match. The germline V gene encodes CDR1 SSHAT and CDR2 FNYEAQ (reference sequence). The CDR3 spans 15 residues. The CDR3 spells CASSPRDRWAGELFF. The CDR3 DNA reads TGTGCCAGCAGCCCCCGGGACAGGTGGGCCGGGGAGCTGTTTTTT.

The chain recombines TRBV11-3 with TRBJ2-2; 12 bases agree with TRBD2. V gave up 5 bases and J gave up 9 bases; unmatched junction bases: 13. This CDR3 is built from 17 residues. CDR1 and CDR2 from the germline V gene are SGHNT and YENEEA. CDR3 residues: CASSPGLAGHLHRELFF. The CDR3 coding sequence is TGTGCCAGCAGCCCCGGACTAGCGGGGCATCTTCACCGGGAGCTGTTTTTT.

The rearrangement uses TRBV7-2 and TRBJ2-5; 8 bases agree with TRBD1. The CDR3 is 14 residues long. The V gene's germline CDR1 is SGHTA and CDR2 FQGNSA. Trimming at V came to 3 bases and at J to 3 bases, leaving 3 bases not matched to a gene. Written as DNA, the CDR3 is TGTGCCAGCAGCTTTAACAGGGGGAAAGAGACCCAGTACTTC. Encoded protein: CASSFNRGKETQYF. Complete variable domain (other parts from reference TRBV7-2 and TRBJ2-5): GAGVSQSPSNKVTEKGKDVELRCDPISGHTALYWYRQSLGQGLEFLIYFQGNSAPDKSGLPSDRFSAERTGGSVSTLTIQRTQQEDSAVYLCASSFNRGKETQYFGPGTRLLVL.

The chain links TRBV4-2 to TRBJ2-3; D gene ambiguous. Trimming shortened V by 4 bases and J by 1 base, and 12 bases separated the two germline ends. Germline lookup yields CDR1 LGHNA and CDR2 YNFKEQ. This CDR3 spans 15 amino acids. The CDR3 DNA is TGTGCCAGCAGCCCTCACGAGCAACGCACAGATACGCAGTATTTT. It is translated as CASSPHEQRTDTQYF.

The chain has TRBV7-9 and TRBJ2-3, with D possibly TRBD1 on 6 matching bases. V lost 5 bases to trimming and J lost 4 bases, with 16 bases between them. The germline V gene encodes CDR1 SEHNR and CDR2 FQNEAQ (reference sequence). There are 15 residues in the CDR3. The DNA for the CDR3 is TGTGCCAGCAGCGCATACCAGAACAGGGCAGATACGCAGTATTTT. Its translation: CASSAYQNRADTQYF.

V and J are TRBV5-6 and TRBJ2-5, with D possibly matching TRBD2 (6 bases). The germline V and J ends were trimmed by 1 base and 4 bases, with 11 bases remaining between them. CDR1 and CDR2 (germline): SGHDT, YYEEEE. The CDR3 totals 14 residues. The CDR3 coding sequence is TGTGCCAGCAGCTTGTACCGGAGGGGAGAGACCCAGTACTTC. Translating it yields CASSLYRRGETQYF.

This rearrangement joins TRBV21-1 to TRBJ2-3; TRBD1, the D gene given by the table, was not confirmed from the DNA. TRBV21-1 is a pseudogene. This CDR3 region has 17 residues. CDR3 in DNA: TGTGCCAGCAGCAAACCCCGGGACAGGGCGAGCACAGATACGCAGTATTTT. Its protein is CASSKPRDRASTDTQYF.

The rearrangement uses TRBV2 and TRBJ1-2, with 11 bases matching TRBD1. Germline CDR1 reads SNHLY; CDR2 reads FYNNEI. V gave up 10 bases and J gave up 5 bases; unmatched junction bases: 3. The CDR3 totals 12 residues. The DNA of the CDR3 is TGTGCCAAGGGGACAGGGGGTTATGGCTACACCTTC. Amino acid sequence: CAKGTGGYGYTF. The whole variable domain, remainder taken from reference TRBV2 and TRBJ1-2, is EPEVTQTPSHQVTQMGQEVILRCVPISNHLYFYWYRQILGQKVEFLVSFYNNEISEKSEIFDDQFSVERPDGSNFTLKIRSTKLEDSAMYFCAKGTGGYGYTFGSGTRLTVV.

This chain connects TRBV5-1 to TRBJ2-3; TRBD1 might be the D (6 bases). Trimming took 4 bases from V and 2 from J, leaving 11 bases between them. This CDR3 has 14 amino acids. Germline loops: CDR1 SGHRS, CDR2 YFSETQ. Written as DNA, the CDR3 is TGCGCCAGCAGCCCGGACAGTACCACAGATACGCAGTATTTT. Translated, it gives CASSPDSTTDTQYF.

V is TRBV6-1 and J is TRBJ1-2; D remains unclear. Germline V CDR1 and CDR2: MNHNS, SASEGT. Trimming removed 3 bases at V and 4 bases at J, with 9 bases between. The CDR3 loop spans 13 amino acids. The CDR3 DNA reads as TGTGCCAGCAGTGAGGCGGAAACCTATGGCTACACCTTC. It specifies CASSEAETYGYTF.

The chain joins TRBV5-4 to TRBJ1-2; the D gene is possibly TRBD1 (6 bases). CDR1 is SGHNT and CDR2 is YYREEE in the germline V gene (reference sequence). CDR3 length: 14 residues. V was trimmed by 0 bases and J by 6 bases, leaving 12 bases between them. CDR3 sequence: CASSLEQGRNGYTF. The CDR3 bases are TGTGCCAGCAGCTTGGAGCAGGGGCGGAATGGCTACACCTTC.

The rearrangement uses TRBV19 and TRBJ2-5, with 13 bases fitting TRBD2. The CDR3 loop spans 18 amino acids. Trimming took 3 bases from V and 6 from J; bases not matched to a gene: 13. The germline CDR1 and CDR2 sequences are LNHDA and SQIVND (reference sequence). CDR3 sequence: CASSITSGGAARAQTQYF. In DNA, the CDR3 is TGTGCCAGTAGTATTACTAGCGGGGGGGCCGCTAGGGCCCAGACCCAGTACTTC. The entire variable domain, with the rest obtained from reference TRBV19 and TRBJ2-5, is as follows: DGGITQSPKYLFRKEGQNVTLSCEQNLNHDAMYWYRQDPGQGLRLIYYSQIVNDFQKGDIAEGYSVSREKKESFPLTVTSAQKNPTAFYLCASSITSGGAARAQTQYFGPGTRLLVL.

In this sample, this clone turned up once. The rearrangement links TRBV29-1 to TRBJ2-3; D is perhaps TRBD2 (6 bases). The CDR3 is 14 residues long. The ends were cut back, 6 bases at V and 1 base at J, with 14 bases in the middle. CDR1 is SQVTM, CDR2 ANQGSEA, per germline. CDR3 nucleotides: TGCAGCGTGCGGAGGGCCATTGGCACAGATACGCAGTATTTT. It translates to CSVRRAIGTDTQYF.